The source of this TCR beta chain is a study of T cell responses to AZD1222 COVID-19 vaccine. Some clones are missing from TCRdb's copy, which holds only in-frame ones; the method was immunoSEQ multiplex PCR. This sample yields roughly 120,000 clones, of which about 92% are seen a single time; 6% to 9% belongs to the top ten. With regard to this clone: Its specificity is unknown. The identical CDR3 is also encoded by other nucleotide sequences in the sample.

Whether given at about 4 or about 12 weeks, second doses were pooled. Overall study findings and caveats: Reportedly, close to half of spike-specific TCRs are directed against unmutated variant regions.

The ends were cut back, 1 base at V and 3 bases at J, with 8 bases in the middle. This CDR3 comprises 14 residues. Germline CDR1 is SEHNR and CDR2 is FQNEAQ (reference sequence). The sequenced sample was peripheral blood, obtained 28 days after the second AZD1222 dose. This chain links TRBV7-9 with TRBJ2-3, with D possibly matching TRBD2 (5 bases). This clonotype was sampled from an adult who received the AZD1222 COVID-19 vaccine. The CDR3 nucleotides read TGTGCCAGCAGCTTAGGCTTAGCGACAGATACGCAGTATTTT. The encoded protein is CASSLGLATDTQYF.